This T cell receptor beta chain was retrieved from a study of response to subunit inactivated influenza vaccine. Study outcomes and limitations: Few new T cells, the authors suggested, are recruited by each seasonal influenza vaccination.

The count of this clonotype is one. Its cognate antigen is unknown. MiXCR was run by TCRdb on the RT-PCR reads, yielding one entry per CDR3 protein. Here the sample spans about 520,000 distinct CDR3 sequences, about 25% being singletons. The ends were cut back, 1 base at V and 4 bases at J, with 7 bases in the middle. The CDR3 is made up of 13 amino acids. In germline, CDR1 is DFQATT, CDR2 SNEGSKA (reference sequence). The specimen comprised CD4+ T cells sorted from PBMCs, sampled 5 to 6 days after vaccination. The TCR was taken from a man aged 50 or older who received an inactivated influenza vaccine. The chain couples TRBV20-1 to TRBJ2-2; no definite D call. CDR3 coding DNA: TGCAGTGCTAGAGGGGGTCCCACCGGGGAGCTGTTTTTT. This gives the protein CSARGGPTGELFF.